One TCR beta chain is described in this entry. Its matching antigen is unknown. This record comes from a study of vaccination and CD4 T cells after COVID-19. Researchers used the Oncomine TCR Beta short-read assay to sequence DNA from cultured CD4+ T cells. TCRdb re-called the PCR reads with MiXCR, one entry per CDR3 protein. Found here are roughly 19,000 distinct CDR3 sequences, approximately 51% of them singletons; the top ten hold roughly 6.3%. Germline V gene lookup returns CDR1 SQVTM and CDR2 ANQGSEA. V was trimmed by 6 bases and J by 3 bases, leaving 13 bases between them. The CDR3 spans 13 residues. Treatment defined: approximately 9-day PBMC culture with coronavirus spike peptide pools or control peptides (ViraFEST assay).

The chain links TRBV29-1 to TRBJ2-3; D not resolved. Sequencing used CD4+ T cells from blood, cultured in vitro. This TCR derives from a human donor who had recovered from COVID-19. The CDR3 region has the DNA TGCAGCGTCGCCTCCTCGTGGACAGATACGCAGTATTTT. This translates into CSVASSWTDTQYF.